The 21 T cell receptor beta chains given below trace back to one sample, sequenced in a study of T cell responses to AZD1222 COVID-19 vaccine. Produced via immunoSEQ multiplex PCR; TCRdb's table is partial and in-frame only. The sample consists of about 150,000 clones, roughly 92% of them appearing once. The specimen comprised peripheral blood, sampled 28 days after the second AZD1222 dose. The receptor set was obtained from an adult who received the AZD1222 COVID-19 vaccine.

This clone has a single count. The genes are TRBV2 and TRBJ2-2; perhaps TRBD2 as D (6 bases). The CDR3 spans 14 residues. V was cut by 7 bases and J by 4 bases, with 13 bases left in between. Germline CDR1 and CDR2: SNHLY and FYNNEI. The CDR3 region is CASNVGRSTGELFF. In DNA, the CDR3 is TGTGCCAGCAACGTCGGGAGAAGCACCGGGGAGCTGTTTTTT. Combining the CDR3 with reference TRBV2 and TRBJ2-2 gives the whole variable domain EPEVTQTPSHQVTQMGQEVILRCVPISNHLYFYWYRQILGQKVEFLVSFYNNEISEKSEIFDDQFSVERPDGSNFTLKIRSTKLEDSAMYFCASNVGRSTGELFFGEGSRLTVL.

A few counts support this clone. V is TRBV3-1 (or the pseudogene TRBV3-2) and J is TRBJ1-2; a possible D gene is TRBD1 (6 bases). V was clipped by 7 bases and J by 10 bases, with 22 bases between them. Looked up from germline, CDR1 is LGHDT and CDR2 is YNNKEL (reference sequence). The CDR3 runs to 14 residues. The CDR3 DNA reads as TGTGCCAGCAACCACGCCGGGAGGGGGGTAGACTACACCTTC. Its translation: CASNHAGRGVDYTF.

This clone has just one count. The V gene is TRBV7-2, the J gene TRBJ2-5; the D gene could be TRBD1 or TRBD2 (5 bases each). V lost 1 base to trimming and J lost 8 bases, with 8 bases between them. This CDR3 spans 12 amino acids. Germline V gives CDR1 SGHTA, CDR2 FQGNSA. The CDR3 DNA sequence: TGTGCCAGCAGCTTAGGATGGGACACCCAGTACTTC. It is translated as CASSLGWDTQYF.

The chain combines TRBV14 with TRBJ1-1, with D possibly TRBD1 on 5 matching bases. V was shortened by 1 base and J by 5 bases, with 14 bases between the two germline ends. The CDR3 runs to 15 residues. CDR1 and CDR2 (germline): SGHDN, FVKESK. CDR3 residues: CASSQVGQGWTEAFF. As DNA, the CDR3 is TGTGCCAGCAGCCAAGTAGGGCAGGGTTGGACTGAAGCTTTCTTT.

The chain joins TRBV7-9 to TRBJ2-1; 7 bases map to TRBD2. The germline CDR1 and CDR2 sequences are SEHNR and FQNEAQ (reference sequence). This CDR3 is built from 15 residues. V lost 6 bases and J lost 4; bases outside the gene matches: 9. The CDR3 sequence: CASSLTSTLYNEQFF. The DNA for the CDR3 is TGTGCCAGCAGTTTGACTAGCACCCTATACAATGAGCAGTTCTTC. Complete variable domain (other parts from reference TRBV7-9 and TRBJ2-1): DTGVSQNPRHKITKRGQNVTFRCDPISEHNRLYWYRQTLGQGPEFLTYFQNEAQLEKSRLLSDRFSAERPKGSFSTLEIQRTEQGDSAMYLCASSLTSTLYNEQFFGPGTRLTVL.

The J gene is TRBJ1-5, the V gene TRBV3-1 (or the pseudogene TRBV3-2); D is undetermined. This CDR3 comprises 15 residues. CDR1 LGHDT and CDR2 YNNKEL come from the germline V gene (reference sequence). Trimming removed 3 bases at V and 5 bases at J, with 14 bases between. The CDR3 region has the DNA TGTGCCAGCAGCCACTCGGGCGAGTCGTATCAGCCCCAGCATTTT. Protein product: CASSHSGESYQPQHF.

The chain carries TRBV7-3 and TRBJ2-5; 12 bases are a match to TRBD2. The CDR3 contains 15 residues. With 6 bases clipped from V and 1 base from J, the junction kept 3 bases outside the gene matches. Germline V gives CDR1 SGHTA, CDR2 FQGTGA. CDR3 loop: CASRASGGGQETQYF. CDR3 nucleotide sequence: TGTGCCAGCAGGGCTAGCGGGGGGGGCCAAGAGACCCAGTACTTC.

The genes are TRBV5-1 and TRBJ2-2; D perhaps matches TRBD1 (5 bases). This CDR3 spans 16 amino acids. The V end lost 1 base, the J end lost 5 bases, and 15 bases lay between the germline ends. Germline CDR1 is SGHRS and CDR2 is YFSETQ. The CDR3 region is CASSLQGAPRTGELFF. DNA of the CDR3: TGCGCCAGCAGCTTGCAAGGGGCCCCAAGGACCGGGGAGCTGTTTTTT.

The J gene is TRBJ1-6, the V gene TRBV5-1; D perhaps matches TRBD1 (6 bases). Trimming took 0 bases from V and 9 from J, leaving 13 bases between them. CDR1 SGHRS and CDR2 YFSETQ come from the germline V gene. The CDR3 spans 15 residues. In DNA form, the CDR3 reads TGCGCCAGCAGCTTGGGACAGGTTCTTGGTTCACCCCTCCACTTT. This sequence encodes CASSLGQVLGSPLHF.

V gene TRBV14 combines with J gene TRBJ1-1; 10 bases match TRBD1. The CDR3 loop spans 15 amino acids. Germline CDR1 SGHDN, CDR2 FVKESK. The J segment lost 1 base and the V segment lost 4 bases, leaving 3 bases of the junction unmatched. The CDR3 DNA is TGTGCCAGCAGCCTTCGGACAGGGGGGAACACTGAAGCTTTCTTT. Its protein is CASSLRTGGNTEAFF.

The rearrangement uses TRBV5-1 and TRBJ2-7, with D possibly TRBD1 on 7 matching bases. The V gene lost 4 bases and the J gene lost 9 bases, with 14 bases spanning the gap. This CDR3 comprises 12 residues. Germline lookup yields CDR1 SGHRS and CDR2 YFSETQ. CDR3 amino acids: CASSPGGGGQYF. The CDR3 nucleotides are TGCGCCAGCAGCCCAGGGGGAGGTGGGCAGTACTTC.

The chain carries TRBV27 and TRBJ2-3, with D tentatively TRBD2 (5 bases). Germline loops: CDR1 MNHEY, CDR2 SMNVEV (reference sequence). The CDR3 consists of 11 residues. The CDR3 sequence is CATGWNSAQYF. Here the CDR3 DNA reads TGTGCTACCGGATGGAATAGCGCTCAGTATTTT.

The chain links TRBV11-2 to TRBJ2-3; the D call may be TRBD1 or TRBD2 (5 bases each). Germline CDR1 and CDR2: SGHAT and FQNNGV. The CDR3 extends over 14 amino acids. V was cut by 5 bases and J by 2 bases, with 11 bases left in between. This CDR3 is CASSTGTNTDTQYF. CDR3 DNA: TGTGCCAGCAGCACCGGGACCAACACAGATACGCAGTATTTT.

V is TRBV5-4 and J is TRBJ2-7, with TRBD2 identical over 8 bases. After removal of 3 bases from V and 2 bases from J, the junction contained 7 bases not matched to a gene. There are 15 residues in the CDR3. Per germline, CDR1 SGHNT and CDR2 YYREEE (reference sequence). CDR3 region: CASSSKREPTYEQYF. Written as DNA, the CDR3 is TGTGCCAGCAGCTCCAAGCGGGAGCCCACCTACGAGCAGTACTTC.

The chain joins TRBV3-1 (or the pseudogene TRBV3-2) to TRBJ1-4; unclear D gene. The CDR3 spans 14 residues. Trimming shortened V by 0 bases and J by 6 bases, and 8 bases separated the two germline ends. Germline V gene sequence: CDR1 LGHDT, CDR2 YNNKEL (reference sequence). CDR3 amino acids: CASSQDGTDEKLFF. The DNA for the CDR3 is TGTGCCAGCAGCCAAGATGGTACAGATGAAAAACTGTTTTTT.

The rearrangement joins TRBV28 to TRBJ2-2; unclear D gene. The V end lost 1 base, the J end lost 5 bases, and 14 bases lay between the germline ends. Germline-derived CDR1 and CDR2 are MDHEN and SYDVKM. The CDR3 extends over 16 amino acids. DNA of the CDR3: TGTGCCAGCAGTTTATCCAGAATACCGAGGACCGGGGAGCTGTTTTTT. It specifies CASSLSRIPRTGELFF.

This clone occurred once. This rearrangement joins TRBV29-1 to TRBJ1-2, with D possibly matching TRBD1 (5 bases). The germline gives CDR1 SQVTM, CDR2 ANQGSEA. V was cut by 7 bases and J by 3 bases, with 6 bases left in between. The CDR3 has 10 amino acids. The CDR3 is CSGGDYGYTF. In DNA, the CDR3 is TGCAGCGGAGGGGACTATGGCTACACCTTC. The variable domain in full, with the rest retrieved from reference TRBV29-1 and TRBJ1-2, is SAVISQKPSRDICQRGTSLTIQCQVDSQVTMMFWYRQQPGQSLTLIATANQGSEATYESGFVIDKFPISRPNLTFSTLTVSNMSPEDSSIYLCSGGDYGYTFGSGTRLTVV.

This clone has a handful of counts. The J gene is TRBJ1-2, the V gene TRBV10-2, with 10 bases aligning to TRBD1. Germline assignment: CDR1 WSHSY and CDR2 SAAADI. The CDR3 has 14 residues. V gave up 5 bases and J gave up 8 bases; unmatched junction bases: 8. CDR3 amino acids: CASSPGTGVGGYTF. The DNA for the CDR3 is TGCGCCAGCAGTCCCGGGACAGGGGTGGGCGGCTACACCTTC.

The rearrangement joins TRBV10-2 to TRBJ2-1; D is undetermined. The CDR3 runs 11 residues. CDR1 is WSHSY and CDR2 is SAAADI in the germline V gene. Trimming left V 11 bases short and J 5 bases short, with 10 bases between. DNA of the CDR3: TGCGCCGCCTGGGGAAACAATGAGCAGTTCTTC. This gives the protein CAAWGNNEQFF.

The chain employs TRBV11-2 and TRBJ2-7; TRBD1 aligns across 7 bases. The V segment lost 5 bases and the J segment 0 bases; nucleotides outside the gene matches: 7. Germline V lookup: CDR1 SGHAT, CDR2 FQNNGV. This CDR3 comprises 15 residues. CDR3 bases: TGTGCCAGCAGCCCTCTGGGACAGAGCTCCTACGAGCAGTACTTC. Its translation is CASSPLGQSSYEQYF.

The CDR3: CASSQEAYEQYF. In DNA, the CDR3 is TGTGCCAGCAGCCAAGAAGCCTACGAGCAGTACTTC. The chain couples TRBV3-1 (or the pseudogene TRBV3-2) to TRBJ2-7; D uncertain. CDR1 is LGHDT and CDR2 is YNNKEL in the germline V gene (reference sequence). The germline V and J ends were trimmed by 0 bases and 2 bases, with 2 bases remaining between them. CDR3 length: 12 amino acids.